The next 21 T cell receptor beta chains were all read from a single sample in a study of shared clonotypes between healthy human individuals. Sequencing was performed with immunoSEQ multiplex PCR; in TCRdb, only in-frame clones are kept and a portion is missing. The repertoire has millions of clones, approximately 95% of them found once; the top ten carry approximately 0.4%. Material: naive CD4+ T cells from PBMCs. Subset of the sample: CD45RA+ positively selected. The receptors stem from a man aged 18 to 30 in good health. Some clones in this sample may be carry-over from other donors' samples.

The gene calls are TRBV5-4 and TRBJ2-3; D is perhaps TRBD1 (6 bases). Trimming shortened V by 4 bases and J by 3 bases, and 18 bases separated the two germline ends. Per germline, CDR1 SGHNT and CDR2 YYREEE (reference sequence). This CDR3 contains 16 residues. CDR3: CASSQRQEVMTDTQYF. The CDR3 DNA follows: TGTGCCAGCAGCCAACGACAGGAAGTGATGACAGATACGCAGTATTTT.

The chain carries TRBV9 and TRBJ2-3; 11 nucleotides agree with TRBD2. This CDR3 spans 18 amino acids. The V segment lost 4 bases and the J segment 4 bases; nucleotides outside the gene matches: 14. CDR1 SGDLS and CDR2 YYNGEE come from the germline V gene. CDR3 nucleotide sequence: TGTGCCAGCAGCCCCCGCGTGGTAGCGGGAGGGGGGGCAGATACGCAGTATTTT. This gives the protein CASSPRVVAGGGADTQYF.

The genes are TRBV27 and TRBJ2-7; D remains unclear. Per the germline V gene, CDR1 is MNHEY and CDR2 is SMNVEV (reference sequence). Trimming took off 4 bases at V and 3 bases at J, with 13 bases between the two ends. The CDR3 sequence is 14 residues long. The CDR3 DNA reads TGTGCCAGCAGTTCCCCCGACCGGCGCTACGAGCAGTACTTC. It is translated as CASSSPDRRYEQYF.

Remarks on this clone: Within the sample, other DNA sequences also encode this same CDR3. The chain employs TRBV15 and TRBJ2-3, with TRBD2 matching over 9 bases. Per the germline V gene, CDR1 is LNHNV and CDR2 is YYDKDF (reference sequence). With 1 base clipped from V and 0 bases from J, the junction kept 2 bases outside the gene matches. This CDR3 is 16 amino acids long. CDR3 protein: CATSRGLAASTDTQYF. DNA for the CDR3: TGTGCCACCAGCAGAGGACTAGCGGCTAGCACAGATACGCAGTATTTT.

This clone is a singleton in its sample. This rearrangement joins TRBV5-4 to TRBJ2-1; 12 nucleotides align to TRBD2. In germline, CDR1 is SGHNT, CDR2 YYREEE (reference sequence). The CDR3 covers 15 residues. Unmatched junction bases numbered 6, after V lost 3 bases and J lost 8 bases. CDR3 amino acids: CASSSSSGRAYEQFF. The CDR3 DNA follows: TGTGCCAGCAGCTCCTCTAGCGGGAGGGCGTATGAGCAGTTCTTC.

The CDR3 nucleotides read TGTGCCAGCAGCCAAGAAGGACTAGCGGGAACTCTGCCTAGCACAGATACGCAGTATTTT. Residues: CASSQEGLAGTLPSTDTQYF. The chain carries TRBV14 and TRBJ2-3; TRBD2 aligns across 12 bases. CDR3 length: 20 residues. Germline values: CDR1 SGHDN, CDR2 FVKESK. The J segment lost 0 bases and the V segment lost 0 bases, leaving 10 bases of the junction unmatched.

The V gene is TRBV6-5, the J gene TRBJ2-7; TRBD2 is a possible D gene (6 bases). This CDR3 comprises 15 residues. V was clipped by 2 bases and J by 3 bases, with 14 bases between them. CDR1 is MNHEY and CDR2 is SVGAGI in the germline V gene. CDR3 bases: TGTGCCAGCAGTTACGGGCGGGACCGATACTACGAGCAGTACTTC. Protein product: CASSYGRDRYYEQYF.

This chain uses TRBV7-2 with TRBJ1-3; D gene ambiguous. V lost 1 base and J 4 bases, leaving 11 bases between the germline ends. Per the germline V gene, CDR1 is SGHTA and CDR2 is FQGNSA. This CDR3 region has 15 residues. The CDR3 bases are TGTGCCAGCAGCTTAGGGGCAGGACTAGGAAACACCATATATTTT. This gives the protein CASSLGAGLGNTIYF. The complete variable domain, with remaining parts taken from reference TRBV7-2 and TRBJ1-3, reads GAGVSQSPSNKVTEKGKDVELRCDPISGHTALYWYRQSLGQGLEFLIYFQGNSAPDKSGLPSDRFSAERTGGSVSTLTIQRTQQEDSAVYLCASSLGAGLGNTIYFGEGSWLTVV.

The chain has TRBV5-1 and TRBJ2-1, with 7 positions matching TRBD2. Trimming at V came to 6 bases and at J to 6 bases, leaving 12 bases not matched to a gene. This CDR3 has 15 residues. Germline loops: CDR1 SGHRS, CDR2 YFSETQ. CDR3 DNA: TGCGCCAGCACTCGTCGCCTAGCGGAAAGCAATGAGCAGTTCTTC. Encoded protein: CASTRRLAESNEQFF.

Concerning this clone itself: The sample has other DNA sequences that encode this CDR3 too. The chain recombines TRBV7-2 with TRBJ2-1; 7 bases are shared with TRBD2. In germline, CDR1 is SGHTA, CDR2 FQGNSA. CDR3 size: 16 residues. J gave up 0 bases and V 1 base, and 3 bases lay outside the gene matches. CDR3: CASSLGRGSSYNEQFF. In DNA, the CDR3 is TGTGCCAGCAGCTTAGGGCGCGGGAGCTCCTACAATGAGCAGTTCTTC.

The chain carries TRBV2 and TRBJ1-2; D not resolved. The CDR3 runs 12 residues. With 7 bases removed from V and 5 bases from J, the gap between germline ends came to 11 bases. Per germline, CDR1 SNHLY and CDR2 FYNNEI. CDR3 DNA sequence: TGTGCCAGCAATCAGGAGATATATGGCTACACCTTC. It codes for CASNQEIYGYTF.

The CDR3 coding sequence is TGTGCCAGTAGTATAGGCTCGGACGGAAACTACGAGCAGTACTTC. Translation gives CASSIGSDGNYEQYF. This chain uses TRBV19 with TRBJ2-7; unclear D gene. This CDR3 contains 15 residues. Trimming shortened V by 1 base and J by 3 bases, and 13 bases separated the two germline ends. The V gene's germline CDR1 is LNHDA and CDR2 SQIVND (reference sequence).

Written as DNA, the CDR3 is TGTGCCAGCAGGTTACAAACAGGGATCGGCATTCAGTACTTC. Protein product: CASRLQTGIGIQYF. The V call is TRBV2, the J call TRBJ2-4, with D possibly being TRBD1 (6 bases). Germline V gene lookup returns CDR1 SNHLY and CDR2 FYNNEI. This CDR3 has 14 residues. With 6 bases removed from V and 9 bases from J, the gap between germline ends came to 18 bases. Full variable domain (outside the CDR3, taken from reference TRBV2 and TRBJ2-4): EPEVTQTPSHQVTQMGQEVILRCVPISNHLYFYWYRQILGQKVEFLVSFYNNEISEKSEIFDDQFSVERPDGSNFTLKIRSTKLEDSAMYFCASRLQTGIGIQYFGAGTRLSVL.

V and J are TRBV9 and TRBJ2-2; 11 bases line up with TRBD2. V was clipped by 0 bases and J by 6 bases; unmatched bases: 4. Germline loops: CDR1 SGDLS, CDR2 YYNGEE. The CDR3 extends over 16 amino acids. CDR3 DNA: TGTGCCAGCAGCGTAGAGGTAGCGGGAGGGCCCGGGGAGCTGTTTTTT. Amino acid sequence: CASSVEVAGGPGELFF.

The chain links TRBV25-1 to TRBJ2-1, with 8 bases aligning to TRBD1. Trimming took 3 bases from V and 8 from J; bases not matched to a gene: 9. There are 15 residues in the CDR3. Per the germline V gene, CDR1 is MGHDK and CDR2 is SYGVNS. The CDR3 here is CASSDFAGGIYEQFF. The DNA for the CDR3 is TGTGCCAGCAGTGACTTTGCAGGGGGCATCTATGAGCAGTTCTTC.

This clone was picked up a small number of times. Other DNA variants within this sample encode the same CDR3. This sequence joins TRBV9 and TRBJ1-5, with 8 bases aligning to TRBD1. V dropped 2 bases and J dropped 4; count of bases not matched to a gene: 2. CDR3 length: 14 amino acids. From germline, CDR1 is SGDLS and CDR2 YYNGEE. Written as DNA, the CDR3 is TGTGCCAGCAGCGTTACAGGGGGGAATCAGCCCCAGCATTTT. Translating it yields CASSVTGGNQPQHF.

The chain combines TRBV5-1 with TRBJ2-1; 7 bases agree with TRBD2. Germline values: CDR1 SGHRS, CDR2 YFSETQ. J lost 5 bases, V lost 4 bases, and 12 bases had no gene match. CDR3 length: 16 amino acids. The CDR3 spells CASSPLALRGDNEQFF. CDR3 DNA: TGCGCCAGCAGCCCACTAGCGCTACGAGGAGACAATGAGCAGTTCTTC. The full variable domain, with the rest looked up from reference TRBV5-1 and TRBJ2-1, is KAGVTQTPRYLIKTRGQQVTLSCSPISGHRSVSWYQQTPGQGLQFLFEYFSETQRNKGNFPGRFSGRQFSNSRSEMNVSTLELGDSALYLCASSPLALRGDNEQFFGPGTRLTVL.

This clone was found once. Other nucleotide sequences from this sample produce the same CDR3. The CDR3 bases are TGCGCCAGCAGCTTGGAGGGACTGATGAACACTGAAGCTTTCTTT. It specifies CASSLEGLMNTEAFF. J is TRBJ1-1 and V is TRBV5-1, with D maybe TRBD1 (5 bases). The V and J ends lost 0 bases and 0 bases respectively, with 9 bases between them. The CDR3 consists of 15 residues. Germline values: CDR1 SGHRS, CDR2 YFSETQ.

The chain carries TRBV28 and TRBJ2-7; maybe TRBD1 (6 bases). The CDR3 consists of 15 residues. The ends were cut back, 4 bases at V and 3 bases at J, with 16 bases in the middle. CDR1 is MDHEN and CDR2 is SYDVKM in the germline V gene. Here the CDR3 DNA reads TGTGCCAGCAGTTCGCCACGGACAGCCAGCTACGAGCAGTACTTC. It encodes CASSSPRTASYEQYF.

The rearrangement uses TRBV5-6 and TRBJ1-2; possibly TRBD1 for D (6 bases). Trimming took off 4 bases at V and 2 bases at J, with 18 bases between the two ends. Germline-derived CDR1 and CDR2 are SGHDT and YYEEEE. This CDR3 comprises 16 residues. CDR3 amino acids: CASSDFRTDQNYGYTF. Here the CDR3 DNA reads TGTGCCAGCAGCGACTTTCGGACAGACCAAAACTATGGCTACACCTTC.

This rearrangement joins TRBV4-1 to TRBJ2-1; tentative D call: TRBD1 (5 bases). The germline gives CDR1 MGHRA, CDR2 YSYEKL. The CDR3 extends over 14 amino acids. The V end lost 0 bases, the J end lost 8 bases, and 11 bases lay between the germline ends. Written as DNA, the CDR3 is TGCGCCAGCAGCCAAGAAATTAGCAGGGATGAGCAGTTCTTC. Amino acids: CASSQEISRDEQFF.